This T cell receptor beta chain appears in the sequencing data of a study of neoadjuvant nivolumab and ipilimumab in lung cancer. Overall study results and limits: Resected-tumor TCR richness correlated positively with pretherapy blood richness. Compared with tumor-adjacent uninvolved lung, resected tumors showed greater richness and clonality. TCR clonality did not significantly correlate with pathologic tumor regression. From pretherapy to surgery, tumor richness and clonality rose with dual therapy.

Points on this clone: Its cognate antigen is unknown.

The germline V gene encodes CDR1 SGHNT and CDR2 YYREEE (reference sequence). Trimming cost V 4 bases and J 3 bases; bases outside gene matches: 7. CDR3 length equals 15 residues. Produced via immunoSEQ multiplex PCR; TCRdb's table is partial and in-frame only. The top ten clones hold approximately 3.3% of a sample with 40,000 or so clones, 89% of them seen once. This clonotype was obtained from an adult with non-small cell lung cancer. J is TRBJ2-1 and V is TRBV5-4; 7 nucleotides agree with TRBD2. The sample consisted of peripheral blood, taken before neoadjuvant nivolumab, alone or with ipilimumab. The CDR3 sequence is CASSPDRDYYNEQFF. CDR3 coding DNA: TGTGCCAGCAGCCCGGACCGGGACTACTACAATGAGCAGTTCTTC. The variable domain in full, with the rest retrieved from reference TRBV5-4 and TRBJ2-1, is ETGVTQSPTHLIKTRGQQVTLRCSSQSGHNTVSWYQQALGQGPQFIFQYYREEENGRGNFPPRFSGLQFPNYSSELNVNALELDDSALYLCASSPDRDYYNEQFFGPGTRLTVL.